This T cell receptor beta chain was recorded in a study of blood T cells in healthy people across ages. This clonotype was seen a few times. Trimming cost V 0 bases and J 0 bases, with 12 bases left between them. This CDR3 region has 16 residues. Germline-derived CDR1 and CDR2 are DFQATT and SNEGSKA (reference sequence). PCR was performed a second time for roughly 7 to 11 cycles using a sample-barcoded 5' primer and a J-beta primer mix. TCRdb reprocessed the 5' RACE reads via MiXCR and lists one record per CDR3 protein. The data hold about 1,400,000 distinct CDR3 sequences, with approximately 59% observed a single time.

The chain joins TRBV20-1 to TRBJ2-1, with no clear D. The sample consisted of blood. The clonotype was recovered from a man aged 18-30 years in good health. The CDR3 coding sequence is TGCAGTGCTAGAGAGGAAACAGCGATCTCCTACAATGAGCAGTTCTTC. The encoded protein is CSAREETAISYNEQFF.